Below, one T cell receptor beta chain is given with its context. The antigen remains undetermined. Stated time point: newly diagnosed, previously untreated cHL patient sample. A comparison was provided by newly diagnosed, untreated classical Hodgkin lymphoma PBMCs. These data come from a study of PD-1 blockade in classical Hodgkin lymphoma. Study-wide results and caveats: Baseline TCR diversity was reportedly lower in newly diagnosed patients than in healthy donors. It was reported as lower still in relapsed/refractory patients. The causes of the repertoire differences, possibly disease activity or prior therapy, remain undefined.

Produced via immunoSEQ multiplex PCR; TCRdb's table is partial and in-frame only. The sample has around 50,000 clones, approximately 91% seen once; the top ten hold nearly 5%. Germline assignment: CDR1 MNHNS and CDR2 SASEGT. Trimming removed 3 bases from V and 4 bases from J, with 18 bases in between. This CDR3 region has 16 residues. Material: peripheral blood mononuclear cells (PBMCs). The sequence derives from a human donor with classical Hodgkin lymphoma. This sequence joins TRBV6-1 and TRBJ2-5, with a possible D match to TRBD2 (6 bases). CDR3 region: CASSEGFGGFRETQYF. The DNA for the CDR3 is TGTGCCAGCAGTGAGGGGTTTGGGGGGTTTCGAGAGACCCAGTACTTC.